This T cell receptor beta chain emerged from a study of CD8 T cells in ankylosing spondylitis. The ends lost 9 bases at V and 4 bases at J; junction bases unmatched: 12. CDR3 length: 14 amino acids. CDR1 and CDR2 from the germline V gene are SGHAT and FQNNGV. TCRdb used MiXCR to reprocess the 5' RACE reads, holding one entry per CDR3 protein. Found here are more than 35,000 distinct CDR3 sequences, 6% of them singletons; the top ten hold approximately 12%. The V gene is TRBV11-2, the J gene TRBJ2-7; 7 positions agree with TRBD2. The TCR originated in a male donor with ankylosing spondylitis or in good health (not recorded which). Sequenced sample: blood, either unsorted or a sorted T cell fraction (not recorded which). The CDR3 sequence: CARGGSGLRYEQYF. For the CDR3, the DNA is TGTGCCAGGGGGGGGTCAGGGTTAAGGTACGAGCAGTACTTC.